Following are 25 T cell receptor beta chains from one sample sequenced in a study of blood T cells in healthy people across ages. Combining a sample-barcoded 5' primer with a J-beta primer mix, a second PCR ran for roughly 6 to 11 cycles. In TCRdb, the 5' RACE reads were re-called with MiXCR into one record per CDR3 protein. The profile covers 850,000 to 1,000,000 distinct CDR3 sequences, with 45% to 60% appearing a single time and about 21% taken by the ten largest. What was sequenced was blood. Every receptor here comes from a woman aged 55 to 70 in good health.

The rearrangement links TRBV10-3 to TRBJ1-4, with 11 bases aligning to TRBD1. CDR3 length: 14 amino acids. The germline V gene has CDR1 ENHRY and CDR2 SYGVKD. The J segment lost 7 bases and the V segment lost 6 bases, leaving 4 bases of the junction unmatched. The CDR3 protein is CAIRPDRGLEKLFF. The DNA of the CDR3 is TGTGCCATCAGGCCGGACAGGGGGCTTGAAAAACTGTTTTTT.

The chain combines TRBV27 with TRBJ2-3; the D gene could be TRBD1 or TRBD2 (6 bases each). The CDR3 loop spans 16 amino acids. CDR1 is MNHEY and CDR2 is SMNVEV in the germline V gene (reference sequence). Trimming took 7 bases from V and 2 from J, leaving 19 bases between them. The CDR3 here is CASTRGGRGFTDTQYF. In DNA form, the CDR3 reads TGTGCCAGCACCCGAGGGGGGCGCGGTTTCACAGATACGCAGTATTTT.

There are a few counts of this clonotype. This chain connects TRBV3-1 to TRBJ2-3; no definite D call. Trimming removed 0 bases from V and 5 bases from J, with 6 bases in between. Germline CDR1 and CDR2: LGHDT and YNNKEL (reference sequence). This CDR3 has 13 residues. CDR3 DNA sequence: TGTGCCAGCAGCCAAGAGTACGGAGATACGCAGTATTTT. Translation: CASSQEYGDTQYF.

This clonotype has more than one count but fewer than ten. This chain joins TRBV29-1 and TRBJ2-3; D might be TRBD2 (6 bases). There are 12 residues in the CDR3. Germline CDR1 is SQVTM and CDR2 is ANQGSEA. Trimming pared 3 bases from V and 5 bases from J, leaving 9 bases between. The CDR3: CSVDGTLDTQYF. CDR3 bases: TGCAGCGTTGACGGGACTTTAGATACGCAGTATTTT.

This clonotype was seen a handful of times. The rearrangement links TRBV9 to TRBJ2-1; no reliable D call. V lost 1 base, J lost 9 bases, and 20 bases lay in between. The germline V gene has CDR1 SGDLS and CDR2 YYNGEE. The length of the CDR3 is 16 residues. The CDR3 region has the DNA TGTGCCAGCAGCGTACAGAGCGCCCTCCGTGGCGGTGAGCAGTTCTTC. Translated, it gives CASSVQSALRGGEQFF.

V is TRBV5-1 and J is TRBJ2-2; D may be TRBD2 (6 bases). The CDR3 extends over 14 amino acids. CDR1 is SGHRS and CDR2 is YFSETQ in the germline V gene. With 4 bases removed from V and 7 bases from J, the gap between germline ends came to 14 bases. Here the CDR3 DNA reads TGCGCCAGCAGCCACGGGAGCAGGGACGGGGAGCTGTTTTTT. It encodes CASSHGSRDGELFF.

This clonotype was picked up many times. Written as DNA, the CDR3 is TGTGCCAGCAGTCTCGGGCGGAACCAAGAGACCCAGTACTTC. Translation: CASSLGRNQETQYF. V gene TRBV2 combines with J gene TRBJ2-5; no firm D call. V dropped 5 bases and J dropped 0 bases, with 10 bases sitting between them. The CDR3 contains 14 residues. The germline CDR1 and CDR2 sequences are SNHLY and FYNNEI. Supplemented by reference TRBV2 and TRBJ2-5, the full variable domain reads EPEVTQTPSHQVTQMGQEVILRCVPISNHLYFYWYRQILGQKVEFLVSFYNNEISEKSEIFDDQFSVERPDGSNFTLKIRSTKLEDSAMYFCASSLGRNQETQYFGPGTRLLVL.

This chain uses TRBV20-1 with TRBJ2-7; 10 bases are a match to TRBD2. This CDR3 comprises 15 residues. V dropped 3 bases and J dropped 0; count of bases not matched to a gene: 5. CDR1 and CDR2 (germline): DFQATT, SNEGSKA (reference sequence). The CDR3 DNA is TGCAGTGCTAGGGTAGCGGGAGGCCTCTCCTACGAGCAGTACTTC. Its protein product is CSARVAGGLSYEQYF.

The V call is TRBV20-1, the J call TRBJ1-1; D not certain. The V and J ends lost 3 bases and 1 base respectively, with 9 bases between them. Germline values: CDR1 DFQATT, CDR2 SNEGSKA (reference sequence). The CDR3 covers 13 residues. Written as DNA, the CDR3 is TGCAGTGCTAGTCGGTCAGGGAACACTGAAGCTTTCTTT. Protein sequence: CSASRSGNTEAFF.

This chain uses TRBV27 with TRBJ2-3; 14 bases line up with TRBD2. CDR1 MNHEY and CDR2 SMNVEV come from the germline V gene (reference sequence). V gave up 8 bases and J gave up 8 bases; unmatched junction bases: 12. CDR3 length: 16 amino acids. Written as DNA, the CDR3 is TGTGCCAGCGTCCCCGGGACTAGCGGGAGAGCAGGTACGCAGTATTTT. Amino acids: CASVPGTSGRAGTQYF.

This chain connects TRBV29-1 to TRBJ2-5, with no clear D. Germline V CDR1 and CDR2: SQVTM, ANQGSEA. Trimming cost V 6 bases and J 5 bases, with 4 bases left between them. The CDR3 is made up of 9 amino acids. The CDR3 DNA is TGCAGCGTCTCGGAGACCCAGTACTTC. Translation: CSVSETQYF.

This clonotype has a handful of counts. The V gene is TRBV12-3 or TRBV12-4, the J gene TRBJ2-1; 7 bases align to TRBD2. The CDR3 extends over 12 amino acids. V trimming: 3 bases; J trimming: 7 bases; junction bases outside the gene matches: 0. The CDR3 here is CASSLGLNEQFF. Here the CDR3 DNA reads TGTGCCAGCAGTTTGGGACTAAATGAGCAGTTCTTC.

The rearrangement joins TRBV20-1 to TRBJ2-7; 7 bases match TRBD2. The V gene end was trimmed by 0 bases and the J gene end by 3 bases; junction bases not matched to a gene: 8. Germline CDR1 reads DFQATT; CDR2 reads SNEGSKA (reference sequence). The CDR3 is made up of 15 amino acids. CDR3 region: CSAREAGLGIYEQYF. Here the CDR3 DNA reads TGCAGTGCTAGAGAAGCAGGACTAGGGATCTACGAGCAGTACTTC.

CDR3 amino acids: CASHEGGWYEQYF. DNA for the CDR3: TGTGCCAGTCATGAGGGAGGGTGGTACGAGCAGTACTTC. The V call is TRBV2, the J call TRBJ2-7, with 7 bases aligning to TRBD2. CDR3 length: 13 amino acids. V shed 9 bases and J 4 bases; nucleotides not matched to a gene: 9. Germline V CDR1 and CDR2: SNHLY, FYNNEI.

The V gene is TRBV5-1, the J gene TRBJ1-6; D is uncertain. Germline CDR1 is SGHRS and CDR2 is YFSETQ. This CDR3 is 15 amino acids long. Trimming removed 1 base from V and 9 bases from J, with 14 bases in between. The CDR3 nucleotides are TGCGCCAGCAGCTTGCAGTTGGGGAATAGTTCACCCCTCCACTTT. It translates to CASSLQLGNSSPLHF.

This clonotype was observed a single time. V usage is TRBV7-9 and J usage is TRBJ2-7, with D tentatively TRBD2 (6 bases). Germline V gene data show CDR1 as SEHNR and CDR2 as FQNEAQ (reference sequence). With 1 base removed from V and 2 bases from J, the gap between germline ends came to 12 bases. This CDR3 has 15 amino acids. For the CDR3, the DNA is TGTGCCAGCAGCTTAGGCGGGACCCTTCCCTACGAGCAGTACTTC. Translated: CASSLGGTLPYEQYF.

This chain connects TRBV24-1 to TRBJ1-2, with D unresolved. This CDR3 contains 12 residues. CDR1 is KGHDR and CDR2 is SFDVKD in the germline V gene. V lost 3 bases and J 4 bases, leaving 5 bases between the germline ends. CDR3 in DNA: TGTGCCACCAGTGATCCCCTCTATGGCTACACCTTC. The encoded protein is CATSDPLYGYTF.

A few counts support this clonotype. The chain links TRBV6-6 to TRBJ2-5, with TRBD1 identical over 8 bases. CDR1 is MNHNY, CDR2 SVGAGI, per germline (reference sequence). The V gene end was trimmed by 2 bases and the J gene end by 5 bases; junction bases not matched to a gene: 7. The CDR3 has 15 amino acids. CDR3: CASSYGDRPRETQYF. The CDR3 DNA follows: TGTGCCAGCAGTTACGGGGACAGGCCAAGGGAGACCCAGTACTTC.

In nucleotides, the CDR3 is TGTGCCAGCAGCTTAGATAGGGCTTCGGATGAGCAGTTCTTC. Protein product: CASSLDRASDEQFF. This rearrangement joins TRBV7-2 to TRBJ2-1; no clear D. Germline values: CDR1 SGHTA, CDR2 FQGNSA. V was pared by 1 base and J by 8 bases, with 12 bases between. This CDR3 has 14 residues. The full variable domain, rest sourced from reference TRBV7-2 and TRBJ2-1, is GAGVSQSPSNKVTEKGKDVELRCDPISGHTALYWYRQSLGQGLEFLIYFQGNSAPDKSGLPSDRFSAERTGGSVSTLTIQRTQQEDSAVYLCASSLDRASDEQFFGPGTRLTVL.

In its sample, this clonotype was seen a few times. This chain uses TRBV4-1 with TRBJ2-3; perhaps D is TRBD1 or TRBD2 (6 bases each). The CDR3 has 14 residues. The V gene lost 5 bases and the J gene lost 6 bases, with 15 bases spanning the gap. The germline V gene encodes CDR1 MGHRA and CDR2 YSYEKL. CDR3 loop: CASSSNRAGDTQYF. CDR3 coding DNA: TGCGCCAGCAGCTCAAACAGGGCGGGGGATACGCAGTATTTT.

The table lists this clonotype with a few counts. The V gene is TRBV5-1, the J gene TRBJ2-7; 9 bases are shared with TRBD1. Per the germline V gene, CDR1 is SGHRS and CDR2 is YFSETQ. Losses at the gene ends were 4 bases for V and 2 bases for J; bases not matched to a gene: 7. The CDR3 contains 15 residues. Written as DNA, the CDR3 is TGCGCCAGCAGCCCCGGGACAGGGAACCCCTACGAGCAGTACTTC. Translation: CASSPGTGNPYEQYF.

For this clonotype: The junction shows a germline mismatch at one end, possibly a read error. The J gene is TRBJ2-3, the V gene TRBV7-8; D is unclear. This CDR3 has 12 residues. The germline CDR1 and CDR2 sequences are SGHVS and FQNEAQ. CDR3 protein: CAGSLGLTEQYF. The CDR3, as DNA: TGTGCCGGCAGCTTAGGGCTTACCGAGCAGTATTTT.

Points on this clonotype: Compared with germline, one end of the junction differs, possibly owing to a read error. The J gene is TRBJ1-2, the V gene TRBV27, with TRBD1 matching over 11 bases. Germline assignment: CDR1 MNHEY and CDR2 SMNVEV (reference sequence). The CDR3 is 15 residues long. The DNA of the CDR3 is TGTGCCAGCAGCATCGGGACAGGGGGTTTCAGTGGCCACACCTTC. The encoded protein is CASSIGTGGFSGHTF.

The chain combines TRBV27 with TRBJ2-5; D unclear. Germline V gives CDR1 MNHEY, CDR2 SMNVEV (reference sequence). The CDR3 loop spans 16 amino acids. Trimming took off 6 bases at V and 2 bases at J, with 19 bases between the two ends. CDR3 residues: CASSSGRVGLQETQYF. The CDR3 DNA reads TGTGCCAGCAGCTCTGGCAGAGTAGGCCTTCAAGAGACCCAGTACTTC.

This chain connects TRBV20-1 to TRBJ2-7, with a weak D call TRBD1 (6 bases). In germline, CDR1 is DFQATT, CDR2 SNEGSKA (reference sequence). This CDR3 comprises 12 residues. V dropped 7 bases and J dropped 1 base, with 11 bases sitting between them. The CDR3 loop is CSGRGGSYEQYF. The CDR3 coding sequence is TGCAGTGGGAGAGGGGGTTCCTACGAGCAGTACTTC.